The 8 T cell receptor beta chains listed next were all sequenced from one sample in a study of CD8 T cells in Susac syndrome (dated by TCRdb to about 2019). The protocol used for the library was the immunoSEQ multiplex PCR assay. RNA was extracted using the RNeasy kit, and roughly 0.5 to 1 microgram was reverse transcribed with random hexamers. In-frame beta chains were kept once TCRdb had trimmed the public reads at Q25 with fastp and called clones with MiXCR. Entries are consolidated by CDR3 protein sequence, retaining the most common genes and DNA. The sample table contains 250,000 to 300,000 distinct CDR3 sequences; only one count was recorded for around 84% of them. The ten largest clonotypes hold approximately 0.11% of the sample. Sequenced material: CD8+ T cells from PBMCs. Source of these receptors: a human donor with multiple sclerosis.

This chain links TRBV14 with TRBJ1-1; D unclear. Trimming removed 0 bases at V and 6 bases at J, with 5 bases between. Germline V gene data show CDR1 as SGHDN and CDR2 as FVKESK. CDR3 size: 12 residues. CDR3 region: CASSQDRAEAFF. The DNA for the CDR3 is TGTGCCAGCAGCCAAGATAGGGCTGAAGCTTTCTTT.

V and J are TRBV20-1 and TRBJ2-1, with 11 bases aligning to TRBD2. With 0 bases clipped from V and 6 bases from J, the junction kept 1 base outside the gene matches. Germline loops: CDR1 DFQATT, CDR2 SNEGSKA (reference sequence). CDR3 length equals 14 residues. In DNA form, the CDR3 reads TGCAGTGCTAGAGACGGGACTAGCGGCAATGAGCAGTTCTTC. Its protein product is CSARDGTSGNEQFF.

This rearrangement joins TRBV7-8 to TRBJ1-6, with a tentative D call TRBD1 (5 bases). Per the germline V gene, CDR1 is SGHVS and CDR2 is FQNEAQ. Trimming took off 5 bases at V and 5 bases at J, with 13 bases between the two ends. The CDR3 loop spans 15 amino acids. This chain's CDR3 is CASSPSQGNNSPLHF. The CDR3 nucleotides are TGTGCCAGCAGCCCAAGCCAGGGAAATAATTCACCCCTCCACTTT.

The chain joins TRBV2 to TRBJ2-7; 7 positions agree with TRBD2. The CDR3 runs to 16 residues. Germline lookup yields CDR1 SNHLY and CDR2 FYNNEI. V lost 11 bases, J lost 0 bases, and 16 bases stayed unmatched. This chain's CDR3 is CAGAGERRLSSYEQYF. The CDR3 DNA is TGTGCCGGGGCGGGGGAGCGGCGTCTTAGCTCCTACGAGCAGTACTTC.

This clonotype was observed a handful of times. The chain links TRBV7-9 to TRBJ2-6, with TRBD1 matching over 8 bases. CDR1 and CDR2 (germline): SEHNR, FQNEAQ (reference sequence). The CDR3 extends over 15 amino acids. With 5 bases clipped from V and 3 bases from J, the junction kept 3 bases outside the gene matches. The CDR3 here is CASSPRGLGANVLTF. Here the CDR3 DNA reads TGTGCCAGCAGCCCCAGGGGGCTTGGGGCCAACGTCCTGACTTTC.

The V and J genes are TRBV7-9 and TRBJ2-1; no clear D. Looked up from germline, CDR1 is SEHNR and CDR2 is FQNEAQ (reference sequence). V lost 5 bases to trimming and J lost 9 bases, with 20 bases between them. This CDR3 region has 15 residues. The CDR3 nucleotides are TGTGCCAGCAGCATCATTACGTGGCCCCGGAGTGAGCAGTTCTTC. Its translation is CASSIITWPRSEQFF.

The chain carries TRBV7-9 and TRBJ1-1, with a weak D call TRBD1 (6 bases). The CDR3 covers 15 residues. Germline V CDR1 and CDR2: SEHNR, FQNEAQ (reference sequence). V was shortened by 5 bases and J by 1 base, with 14 bases between the two germline ends. The CDR3, as DNA: TGTGCCAGCAGCGCACTACAGGGCGGGAACACTGAAGCTTTCTTT. It yields the protein CASSALQGGNTEAFF.

The CDR3 coding sequence is TGCAGTGCTAGAGCCGGGACTAGAGGCGAGCAGTACTTC. Protein: CSARAGTRGEQYF. The rearrangement uses TRBV20-1 and TRBJ2-7, with TRBD2 matching over 8 bases. The CDR3 covers 13 residues. V dropped 1 base and J dropped 6; count of bases not matched to a gene: 5. Germline V gene data show CDR1 as DFQATT and CDR2 as SNEGSKA (reference sequence).